This T cell receptor (beta chain) is drawn from a study of shared clonotypes between healthy human individuals. Study-level background: In total, the donors were a couple of women and a few men aged 18 to 49. Notes on the study in general: It was the few donors that limited the genetic and exposure-history diversity represented. Researchers found naive subsets generally carried larger estimated richness than memory subsets. About 5% of naive CD4 clonotypes were shared across several donors.

The data were produced by immunoSEQ multiplex PCR, yet TCRdb's version contains in-frame clones alone and is incomplete. The profile shows 2 million to 2.5 million clones, more than 85% of them singletons. Germline CDR1 and CDR2: MNHEY and SMNVEV (reference sequence). The ends lost 2 bases at V and 2 bases at J; junction bases unmatched: 2. This CDR3 region has 14 residues. CD45RO-negative, CCR7-positively selected cells formed the naive CD8 fraction, excluding terminally differentiated effector memory CD45RA+ cells. Note on this clone: Its target is unknown.

The sequence derives from a young man in good health. Some clones in this sample may be carry-over from other donors' samples. The sample taken for sequencing was naive CD8+ T cells from PBMCs. The rearrangement links TRBV27 to TRBJ2-5, with TRBD2 matching over 7 bases. As DNA, the CDR3 is TGTGCCAGCAGTTTAGTTAGCGGGCAAGAGACCCAGTACTTC. This gives the protein CASSLVSGQETQYF.